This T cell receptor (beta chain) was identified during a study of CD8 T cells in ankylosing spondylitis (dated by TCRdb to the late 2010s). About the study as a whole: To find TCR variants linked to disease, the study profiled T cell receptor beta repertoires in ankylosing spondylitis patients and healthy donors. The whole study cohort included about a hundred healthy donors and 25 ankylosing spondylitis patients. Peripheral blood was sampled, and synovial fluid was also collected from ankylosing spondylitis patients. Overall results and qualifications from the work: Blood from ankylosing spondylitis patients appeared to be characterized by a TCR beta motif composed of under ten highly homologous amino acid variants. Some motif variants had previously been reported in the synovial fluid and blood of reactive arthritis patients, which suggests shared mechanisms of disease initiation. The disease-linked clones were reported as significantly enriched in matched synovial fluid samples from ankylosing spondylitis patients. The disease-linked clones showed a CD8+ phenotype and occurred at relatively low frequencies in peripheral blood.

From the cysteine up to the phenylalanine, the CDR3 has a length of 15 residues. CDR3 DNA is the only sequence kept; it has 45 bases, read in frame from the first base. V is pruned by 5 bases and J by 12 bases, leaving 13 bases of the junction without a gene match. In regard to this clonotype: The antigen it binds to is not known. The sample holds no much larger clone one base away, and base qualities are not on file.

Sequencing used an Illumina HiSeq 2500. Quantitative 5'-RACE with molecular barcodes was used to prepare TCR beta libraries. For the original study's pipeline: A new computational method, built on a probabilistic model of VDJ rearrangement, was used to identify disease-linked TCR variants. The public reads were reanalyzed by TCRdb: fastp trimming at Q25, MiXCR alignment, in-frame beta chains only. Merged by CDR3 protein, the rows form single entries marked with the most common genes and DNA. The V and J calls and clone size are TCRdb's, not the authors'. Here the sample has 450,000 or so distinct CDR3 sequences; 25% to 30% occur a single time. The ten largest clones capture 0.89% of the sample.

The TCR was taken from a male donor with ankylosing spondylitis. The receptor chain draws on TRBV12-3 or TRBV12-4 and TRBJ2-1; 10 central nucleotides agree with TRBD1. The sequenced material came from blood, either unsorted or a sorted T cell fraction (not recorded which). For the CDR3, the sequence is CASSQADRGDMVQFF. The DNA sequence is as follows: TGTGCCAGCAGTCAGGCGGACAGGGGGGATATGGTGCAGTTCTTC.